The 23 T cell receptor beta chains reported below all come from one sample, sequenced in a study of blood T cell repertoires in COVID-19. TCRdb's copy holds only in-frame clones and misses some; the assay was immunoSEQ multiplex PCR. This sample has more than 20,000 clones, with roughly 87% found just once. Material for sequencing was peripheral blood. The receptors originated from a human donor with active COVID-19. The donor label of this sample is uncertain.

The chain couples TRBV19 to TRBJ2-7; 11 nucleotides match TRBD2. Looked up from germline, CDR1 is LNHDA and CDR2 is SQIVND (reference sequence). J gave up 6 bases and V 3 bases, and 16 bases lay outside the gene matches. The CDR3 runs to 18 residues. The chain's CDR3 is CASSIGLGLAERGPEQYF. Written as DNA, the CDR3 is TGTGCCAGTAGTATCGGGTTGGGACTAGCGGAACGAGGGCCCGAGCAGTACTTC.

V gene TRBV3-1 (or the pseudogene TRBV3-2) combines with J gene TRBJ2-7; 11 nucleotides line up with TRBD2. V dropped 3 bases and J dropped 7; count of bases not matched to a gene: 5. The germline gives CDR1 LGHDT, CDR2 YNNKEL (reference sequence). The CDR3 extends over 14 amino acids. The CDR3 region has the DNA TGTGCCAGCAGCCAGGGTAGACTAGCGGGGGAGCAGTACTTC. Encoded protein: CASSQGRLAGEQYF.

The chain carries TRBV7-3 and TRBJ2-5, with D perhaps TRBD1 (6 bases). The V and J ends lost 5 bases and 2 bases respectively, with 9 bases between them. This CDR3 is built from 13 residues. The germline gives CDR1 SGHTA, CDR2 FQGTGA. This chain's CDR3 is CASSIGTQETQYF. The CDR3 DNA is TGTGCCAGCAGCATAGGGACACAAGAGACCCAGTACTTC.

This sequence joins TRBV28 and TRBJ1-2; 11 nucleotides match TRBD1. V shed 2 bases, J shed 3 bases, and the junction held 5 bases outside the gene matches. CDR3 length equals 16 residues. Germline V gives CDR1 MDHEN, CDR2 SYDVKM. The CDR3 sequence is CASSLGGGQGDYGYTF. The CDR3 DNA follows: TGTGCCAGCAGTTTAGGGGGGGGACAGGGGGACTATGGCTACACCTTC.

CDR3 DNA sequence: TGCGCCAGCAGTTCGGGACAGACCTACGAGCAGTACTTC. This sequence encodes CASSSGQTYEQYF. The chain recombines TRBV5-1 with TRBJ2-7, with TRBD1 identical over 7 bases. After removal of 5 bases from V and 2 bases from J, the junction contained 4 bases not matched to a gene. Germline-derived CDR1 and CDR2 are SGHRS and YFSETQ. This CDR3 region has 13 residues.

This chain connects TRBV7-3 to TRBJ2-5; 12 nucleotides agree with TRBD2. CDR1 is SGHTA, CDR2 FQGTGA, per germline. The V and J ends lost 5 bases and 5 bases, in that order; junction bases with no gene match: 3. There are 14 residues in the CDR3. Here the CDR3 DNA reads TGTGCCAGCAGCCCTAGCGGGGGGGTTGAGACCCAGTACTTC. This gives the protein CASSPSGGVETQYF.

The rearrangement links TRBV19 to TRBJ1-1, with D perhaps TRBD1 (6 bases). Deletions cut 6 bases from V and 1 base from J, with 15 bases between. Per the germline V gene, CDR1 is LNHDA and CDR2 is SQIVND (reference sequence). CDR3 length: 15 residues. The CDR3 nucleotides are TGTGCCAGTAGATTACAGGGATTAGGGAACACTGAAGCTTTCTTT. This translates into CASRLQGLGNTEAFF.

The chain recombines TRBV18 with TRBJ2-5, with 9 bases matching TRBD1. Germline lookup yields CDR1 KGHSH and CDR2 LQKENI. V lost 0 bases, J lost 5 bases, and 4 bases stayed unmatched. The CDR3 has 15 amino acids. CDR3 amino acids: CASSPPTGGRETQYF. DNA for the CDR3: TGTGCCAGCTCACCACCGACAGGGGGGCGGGAGACCCAGTACTTC.

The chain uses TRBV7-9 and TRBJ2-7; 13 positions match TRBD2. Germline V gene data show CDR1 as SEHNR and CDR2 as FQNEAQ (reference sequence). V lost 5 bases, J lost 5 bases, and 9 bases stayed unmatched. The CDR3 contains 16 residues. CDR3 protein: CASSALGTSGNDEQYF. CDR3 nucleotides: TGTGCCAGCAGCGCCCTAGGGACTAGCGGGAATGACGAGCAGTACTTC. Drawing the rest from reference TRBV7-9 and TRBJ2-7, the complete variable domain is DTGVSQNPRHKITKRGQNVTFRCDPISEHNRLYWYRQTLGQGPEFLTYFQNEAQLEKSRLLSDRFSAERPKGSFSTLEIQRTEQGDSAMYLCASSALGTSGNDEQYFGPGTRLTVT.

This chain joins TRBV2 and TRBJ2-2; the match to TRBD1 covers 7 bases. V shed 5 bases, J shed 6 bases, and the junction held 6 bases outside the gene matches. The CDR3 is made up of 14 amino acids. Germline-derived CDR1 and CDR2 are SNHLY and FYNNEI. CDR3 nucleotide sequence: TGTGCCAGCAGTATAAGACAGGGCCCCGGGGAGCTGTTTTTT. Its protein is CASSIRQGPGELFF.

About this clone: The junction and the germline gene differ at one end; a read error may be behind it. J is TRBJ1-3 and V is TRBV19; D is uncertain. Per the germline V gene, CDR1 is LNHDA and CDR2 is SQIVND (reference sequence). The length of the CDR3 is 13 residues. CDR3 sequence (DNA): TGTGGCAGTAGACCGAGCTCTGGAAACACCATATATTTT. It encodes CGSRPSSGNTIYF.

This clone was recorded only once. The V gene is TRBV7-9, the J gene TRBJ1-2; unclear D gene. Germline V gene lookup returns CDR1 SEHNR and CDR2 FQNEAQ (reference sequence). There are 14 residues in the CDR3. The ends were cut back, 4 bases at V and 4 bases at J, with 13 bases in the middle. The CDR3 nucleotides read TGTGCCAGCAGCTCCGATAATGGCCCCTATGGCTACACCTTC. This encodes CASSSDNGPYGYTF. Variable domain in full (rest from reference TRBV7-9 and TRBJ1-2): DTGVSQNPRHKITKRGQNVTFRCDPISEHNRLYWYRQTLGQGPEFLTYFQNEAQLEKSRLLSDRFSAERPKGSFSTLEIQRTEQGDSAMYLCASSSDNGPYGYTFGSGTRLTVV.

This clone was observed a few times. The rearrangement links TRBV9 to TRBJ1-2; D is uncertain. Germline V gene data show CDR1 as SGDLS and CDR2 as YYNGEE. V lost 2 bases to trimming and J lost 4 bases, with 9 bases between them. There are 13 residues in the CDR3. CDR3 in amino acids: CASSVQASYGYTF. CDR3 nucleotide sequence: TGTGCCAGCAGCGTCCAGGCAAGCTATGGCTACACCTTC.

The chain uses TRBV21-1 and TRBJ2-7; the table's TRBD2 call for D was not verified on the DNA. TRBV21-1 is designated a pseudogene. The CDR3 consists of 15 residues. In DNA form, the CDR3 reads TGTGCCAGCAGCAAAGGGACTAGCGGATCCTACGAGCAGTACTTC. This translates into CASSKGTSGSYEQYF.

This clone was seen once. One end of the junction varies from germline; a read error may be responsible. The genes are TRBV10-1 and TRBJ1-2, with 12 bases that match TRBD1. The CDR3 is 12 residues long. The germline gives CDR1 WNHNN, CDR2 SYGVQD (reference sequence). CDR3 nucleotides: TGCGCCAGCAGTCCGGGACAGGGGGCTATAGCCTTC. Translation gives CASSPGQGAIAF.

J is TRBJ1-3 and V is TRBV19; no definite D call. The germline V and J ends were trimmed by 6 bases and 5 bases, with 5 bases remaining between them. CDR1 and CDR2 from the germline V gene are LNHDA and SQIVND (reference sequence). This CDR3 contains 11 residues. Written as DNA, the CDR3 is TGTGCCAGTAGCCTTAGAAACACCATATATTTT. Protein product: CASSLRNTIYF.

Comment on this clone: Germline is not matched at one junction end, which may reflect a read error. The gene calls are TRBV4-1 and TRBJ2-7; 7 bases are a match to TRBD1. Germline-derived CDR1 and CDR2 are MGHRA and YSYEKL. The CDR3 runs 13 residues. In nucleotides, the CDR3 is TGCGCCAGCAGCGAAGAACAGGGGCGCGAGCAGTACTTC. Encoded protein: CASSEEQGREQYF.

V usage is TRBV11-3 and J usage is TRBJ2-7; 9 nucleotides line up with TRBD1. This CDR3 has 13 residues. Germline CDR1 reads SGHNT; CDR2 reads YENEEA. Trimming took 7 bases from V and 2 from J; bases not matched to a gene: 3. The CDR3 DNA is TGTGCCAGCACACGGACAGGGGCCTACGAGCAGTACTTC. This sequence encodes CASTRTGAYEQYF.

The chain recombines TRBV6-5 with TRBJ1-5; D is possibly TRBD1 (5 bases). The CDR3 length is 13 residues. Looked up from germline, CDR1 is MNHEY and CDR2 is SVGAGI. V was shortened by 8 bases and J by 0 bases, with 8 bases between the two germline ends. CDR3 DNA sequence: TGTGCCAGCGGGGCACCTAGCAATCAGCCCCAGCATTTT. As protein: CASGAPSNQPQHF.

The gene calls are TRBV6-2 or TRBV6-3 and TRBJ2-5, with 8 bases fitting TRBD1. Germline V CDR1 and CDR2: MNHEY, SVGEGT. The CDR3 is made up of 15 amino acids. The ends lost 5 bases at V and 5 bases at J; junction bases unmatched: 10. CDR3 DNA sequence: TGTGCCAGCAGTATCCGAGACAGGGGAGGTGAGACCCAGTACTTC. This translates into CASSIRDRGGETQYF.

The chain couples TRBV10-2 to TRBJ2-3; TRBD2 matches at 14 bases. The CDR3 has 17 amino acids. CDR1 and CDR2 from the germline V gene are WSHSY and SAAADI. V lost 0 bases, J lost 4 bases, and 3 bases stayed unmatched. The CDR3 DNA sequence: TGCGCCAGCAGTGAGTCGAGACTAGCGGGGGGGGCAGATACGCAGTATTTT. Protein product: CASSESRLAGGADTQYF.

This clone was seen a single time. The chain uses TRBV12-3 or TRBV12-4 and TRBJ1-6, with 8 positions matching TRBD1. V trimming: 5 bases; J trimming: 9 bases; junction bases outside the gene matches: 0. The CDR3 totals 12 residues. CDR3 residues: CASSDRGSPLHF. The CDR3 coding sequence is TGTGCCAGCAGTGACAGGGGTTCACCCCTCCACTTT.

V gene TRBV27 combines with J gene TRBJ2-7, with TRBD2 matching over 15 bases. CDR1 is MNHEY, CDR2 SMNVEV, per germline (reference sequence). The ends lost 3 bases at V and 2 bases at J; junction bases unmatched: 11. This CDR3 has 19 residues. The CDR3 sequence: CASSLGGLAGGRTAYEQYF. DNA of the CDR3: TGTGCCAGCAGTTTGGGGGGACTAGCGGGAGGAAGGACTGCCTACGAGCAGTACTTC.